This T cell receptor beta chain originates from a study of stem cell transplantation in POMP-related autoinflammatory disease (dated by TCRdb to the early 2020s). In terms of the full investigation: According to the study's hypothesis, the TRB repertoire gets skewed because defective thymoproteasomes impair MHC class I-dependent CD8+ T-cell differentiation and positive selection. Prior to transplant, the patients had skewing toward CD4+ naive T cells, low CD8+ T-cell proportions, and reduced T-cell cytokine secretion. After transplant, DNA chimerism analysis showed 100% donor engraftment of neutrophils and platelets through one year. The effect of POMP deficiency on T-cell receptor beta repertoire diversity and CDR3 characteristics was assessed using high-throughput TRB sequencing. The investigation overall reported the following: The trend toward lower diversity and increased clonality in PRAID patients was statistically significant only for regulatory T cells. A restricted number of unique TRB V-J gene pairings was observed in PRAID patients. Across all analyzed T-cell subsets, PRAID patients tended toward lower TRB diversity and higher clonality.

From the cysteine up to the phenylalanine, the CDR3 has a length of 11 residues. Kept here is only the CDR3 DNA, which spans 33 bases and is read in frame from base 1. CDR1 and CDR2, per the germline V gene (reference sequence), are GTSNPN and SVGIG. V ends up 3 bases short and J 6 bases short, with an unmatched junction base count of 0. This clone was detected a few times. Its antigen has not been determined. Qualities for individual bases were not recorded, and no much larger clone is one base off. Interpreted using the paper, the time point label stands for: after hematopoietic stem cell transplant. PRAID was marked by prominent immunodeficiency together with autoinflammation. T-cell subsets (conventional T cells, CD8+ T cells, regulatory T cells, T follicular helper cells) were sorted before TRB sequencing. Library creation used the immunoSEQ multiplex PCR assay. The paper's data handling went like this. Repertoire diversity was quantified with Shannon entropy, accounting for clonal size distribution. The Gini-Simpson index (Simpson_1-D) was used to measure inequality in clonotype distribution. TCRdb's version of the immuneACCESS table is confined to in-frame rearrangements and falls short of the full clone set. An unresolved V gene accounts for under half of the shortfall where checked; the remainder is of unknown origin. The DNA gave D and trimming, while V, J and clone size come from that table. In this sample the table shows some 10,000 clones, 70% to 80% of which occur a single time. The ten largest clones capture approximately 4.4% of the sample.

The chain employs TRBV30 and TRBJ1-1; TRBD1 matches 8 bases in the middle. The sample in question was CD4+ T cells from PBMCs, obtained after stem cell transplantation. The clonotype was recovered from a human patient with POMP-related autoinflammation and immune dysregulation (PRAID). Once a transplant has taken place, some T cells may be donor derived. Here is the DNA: TGTGCCTGGAGGGGACAGGCTGAAGCTTTCTTT. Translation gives CAWRGQAEAFF.